This TCR beta chain stems from a study of T cells in localized non-small cell lung cancer. Assay: immunoSEQ multiplex PCR; the TCRdb copy retains only in-frame clones and omits some. The table has tens of thousands of clones, roughly nine tenths seen once. Worth noting for this clone: Its target is not known.

Overall study findings and caveats: Uninvolved adjacent lung had the highest recorded T cell clonality, with tumor below it. Median roughly 57 top-100 tumor clones were shared with paired adjacent lung. A single tumor region was sequenced, leaving heterogeneity possible.

Germline V gives CDR1 GTSNPN, CDR2 SVGIG (reference sequence). This CDR3 region has 12 residues. V gave up 6 bases and J gave up 5 bases; unmatched junction bases: 6. The clonotype was recovered from a woman aged 40-70 years with stage I lung adenocarcinoma. This sample comprised peripheral blood, obtained before any cancer treatment. The chain couples TRBV30 to TRBJ1-1, with TRBD1 matching 7 bases. The CDR3 reads CACRDRLTEAFF. DNA of the CDR3: TGTGCCTGCAGGGACAGACTAACTGAAGCTTTCTTT.